This TCR beta chain emerged from a study of T-cell reconstitution after alpha-beta-depleted transplantation in children. Study-wide points: Fresh T-cell production supplied most of the T-cell counts and diversity seen one year after transplant. It was reported that alpha-beta T cells came from several hundred expanded graft clones (about two months after transplant).

As concerns this clonotype: Its target is not known.

V shed 3 bases and J 3 bases; nucleotides not matched to a gene: 7. This CDR3 has 17 amino acids. Germline V gene data show CDR1 as SGHTA and CDR2 as FQGTGA. TCRbeta library preparation incorporated unique molecular identifiers. TCRdb passed the PCR reads through MiXCR, listing each CDR3 protein once. The sample holds under 850,000 distinct CDR3 sequences, around 12% seen once. This sample comprised PBMCs, obtained before TCRalphabeta/CD19-depleted stem cell transplant. The TCR comes from a girl aged 2-9 years with congenital amegakaryocytic thrombocytopenia, due to receive a stem cell transplant. The chain is built from TRBV7-3 and TRBJ2-2; 10 bases agree with TRBD1. CDR3 loop: CASSFVRGQGDTGELFF. As DNA, the CDR3 is TGTGCCAGCAGCTTCGTTCGAGGACAGGGGGACACCGGGGAGCTGTTTTTT.